This T cell receptor (beta chain) originates from a study of T-cell memory formation after mild COVID-19. Points from the study as a whole: Pre-infection memory showed some responding clones, and this suggested that cross-reactive memory joined. Contracting CD4+ clones lay largely in CM and EM, with CD8+ ones residing in EMRA.

A few counts support this clonotype. The antigen remains undetermined. It was 5'RACE with constant-segment primers that produced the TCR alpha and TCR beta cDNA libraries, which carried sample barcodes and UMIs. One entry per CDR3 protein results from TCRdb running MiXCR on the 5' RACE reads. The data contain roughly 450,000 distinct CDR3 sequences, 15% to 20% of them singletons. The specimen was PBMCs or a T cell subset sorted from them (not recorded which). The receptor's source is an adult woman who had mild COVID-19 (a few samples of this study predate the infection). Cell type and time point are not known.

The CDR3 DNA reads TGTGCCAGCAGTATCGGGCTTAGCGAAAAACTGTTTTTT. This encodes CASSIGLSEKLFF. This chain connects TRBV14 to TRBJ1-4, with D hard to call. Germline values: CDR1 SGHDN, CDR2 FVKESK. The CDR3 runs to 13 residues. V lost 6 bases and J lost 8, with 13 bases in between.